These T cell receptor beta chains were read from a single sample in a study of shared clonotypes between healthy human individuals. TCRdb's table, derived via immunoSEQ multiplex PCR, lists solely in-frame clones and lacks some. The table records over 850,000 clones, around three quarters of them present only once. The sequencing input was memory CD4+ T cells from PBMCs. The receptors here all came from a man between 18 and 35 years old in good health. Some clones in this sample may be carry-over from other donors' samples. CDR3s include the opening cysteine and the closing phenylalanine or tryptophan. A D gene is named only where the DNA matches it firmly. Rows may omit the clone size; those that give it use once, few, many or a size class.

CDR3 protein: CAISEVAIYEQYF
CDR3 DNA: TGTGCCATCAGTGAGGTGGCTATCTACGAGCAGTACTTC
clone size: .
J gene: TRBJ2-7
V gene: TRBV10-3
D gene: .

CDR3 protein: CASSFARGSTEAFF
CDR3 DNA: TGTGCCAGCAGCTTCGCCAGGGGGAGCACTGAAGCTTTCTTT
clone size: .
J gene: TRBJ1-1
V gene: TRBV7-9
D gene: TRBD1

CDR3 protein: CASRIQGPGTGELFF
CDR3 DNA: TGTGCCAGCAGGATACAGGGGCCCGGGACCGGGGAGCTGTTTTTT
clone size: .
J gene: TRBJ2-2
V gene: TRBV28
D gene: TRBD1

CDR3 protein: CASSPAGLGAYEQYF
CDR3 DNA: TGCGCCAGCAGCCCGGCGGGGCTAGGGGCCTACGAGCAGTACTTC
clone size: .
J gene: TRBJ2-7
V gene: TRBV5-1
D gene: .

CDR3 protein: CASSSQLIGNTIYF
CDR3 DNA: TGTGCCAGCAGTTCCCAGTTAATCGGAAACACCATATATTTT
clone size: .
J gene: TRBJ1-3
V gene: TRBV2
D gene: .

CDR3 protein: CASSPDADHLRGQYF
CDR3 DNA: TGTGCCAGCAGCCCCGACGCCGACCACCTACGAGGGCAGTACTTC
clone size: few
J gene: TRBJ2-7
V gene: TRBV27
D gene: .

CDR3 protein: CASSSQGQGNTGELFF
CDR3 DNA: TGTGCCAGCAGTTCCCAGGGACAGGGGAACACCGGGGAGCTGTTTTTT
clone size: .
J gene: TRBJ2-2
V gene: TRBV6-6
D gene: TRBD1

CDR3 protein: CASSFRPNLSNEQFF
CDR3 DNA: TGCGCCAGCAGCTTTAGGCCCAACCTTAGCAATGAGCAGTTCTTC
clone size: .
J gene: TRBJ2-1
V gene: TRBV5-1
D gene: .

CDR3 protein: CASSVTGANVLTF
CDR3 DNA: TGTGCCAGCAGTGTAACTGGGGCCAACGTCCTGACTTTC
clone size: .
J gene: TRBJ2-6
V gene: TRBV28
D gene: .

CDR3 protein: CASSSGGSLMGGANVLTF
CDR3 DNA: TGTGCCAGCAGCTCCGGTGGCTCCCTAATGGGGGGGGCCAACGTCCTGACTTTC
clone size: .
J gene: TRBJ2-6
V gene: TRBV7-8
D gene: .

CDR3 protein: CASSHFESYTEAFF
CDR3 DNA: TGTGCCAGCAGCCACTTTGAGTCGTACACTGAAGCTTTCTTT
clone size: .
J gene: TRBJ1-1
V gene: TRBV28
D gene: .

CDR3 protein: CSALGRDEQFF
CDR3 DNA: TGCAGTGCTCTAGGACGGGATGAGCAGTTCTTC
clone size: once
J gene: TRBJ2-1
V gene: TRBV20-1
D gene: .

CDR3 protein: CASSQGVAVSNVGRGRTYEQYF
CDR3 DNA: TGTGCCAGCAGCCAAGGAGTAGCGGTTTCCAACGTGGGCCGTGGGAGAACCTACGAGCAGTACTTC
clone size: .
J gene: TRBJ2-7
V gene: TRBV4-2
D gene: .

CDR3 protein: CASRQSSGSEQFF
CDR3 DNA: TGTGCCAGCAGACAGTCTAGCGGGAGTGAGCAGTTCTTC
clone size: few
J gene: TRBJ2-1
V gene: TRBV7-3
D gene: TRBD2

CDR3 protein: CASSLGLAGGPYGTDTQYF
CDR3 DNA: TGTGCCAGCAGCTTGGGACTAGCGGGAGGGCCTTACGGCACAGATACGCAGTATTTT
clone size: .
J gene: TRBJ2-3
V gene: TRBV7-3
D gene: TRBD2

CDR3 protein: CASSEVQDSPNYNEQFF
CDR3 DNA: TGTGCCAGCAGTGAAGTGCAGGACAGTCCTAACTACAATGAGCAGTTCTTC
clone size: .
J gene: TRBJ2-1
V gene: TRBV6-1
D gene: .

CDR3 protein: CASSLAGVQDYNEQFF
CDR3 DNA: TGCGCCAGCAGCTTGGCCGGCGTACAAGACTACAATGAGCAGTTCTTC
clone size: .
J gene: TRBJ2-1
V gene: TRBV5-1
D gene: .

CDR3 protein: CASSPRAGGFTDTQYF
CDR3 DNA: TGTGCCAGCAGTCCCCGGGCGGGAGGGTTCACAGATACGCAGTATTTT
clone size: .
J gene: TRBJ2-3
V gene: TRBV27
D gene: TRBD2

CDR3 protein: CASSLYLGGGTDTQYF
CDR3 DNA: TGTGCCAGCAGCTTGTATCTGGGAGGGGGCACAGATACGCAGTATTTT
clone size: .
J gene: TRBJ2-3
V gene: TRBV5-4
D gene: TRBD2

CDR3 protein: CASSQPGPYAKLFF
CDR3 DNA: TGCGCCAGCAGCCAACCGGGCCCTTACGCCAAACTGTTTTTT
clone size: .
J gene: TRBJ1-4
V gene: TRBV4-1
D gene: .

CDR3 protein: CASSPDRDTEAFF
CDR3 DNA: TGTGCCAGCTCACCCGACAGGGACACTGAAGCTTTCTTT
clone size: .
J gene: TRBJ1-1
V gene: TRBV18
D gene: TRBD1

CDR3 protein: CASSQDLPAAGGHSDTQYF
CDR3 DNA: TGTGCCAGCAGCCAAGATCTGCCGGCGGCGGGAGGGCACTCAGATACGCAGTATTTT
clone size: .
J gene: TRBJ2-3
V gene: TRBV4-2
D gene: TRBD2

CDR3 protein: CASRPTRPNGPGGYTF
CDR3 DNA: TGTGCCAGTAGACCGACCCGGCCAAACGGTCCGGGTGGCTACACCTTC
clone size: .
J gene: TRBJ1-2
V gene: TRBV19
D gene: .

CDR3 protein: CASSLFTGAPVPDTQYF
CDR3 DNA: TGTGCCAGCAGTTTATTCACAGGGGCCCCTGTCCCAGATACGCAGTATTTT
clone size: few
J gene: TRBJ2-3
V gene: TRBV27
D gene: TRBD1

CDR3 protein: CASSLGGTQYF
CDR3 DNA: TGTGCCAGCAGTTTAGGGGGGACCCAGTACTTC
clone size: .
J gene: TRBJ2-5
V gene: TRBV28
D gene: .

CDR3 protein: CASSLDPFGPGRTEAFF
CDR3 DNA: TGTGCCAGCAGCTTGGACCCCTTTGGGCCCGGGAGGACTGAAGCTTTCTTT
clone size: .
J gene: TRBJ1-1
V gene: TRBV5-4
D gene: .

CDR3 protein: CASSRGRSYNEQFF
CDR3 DNA: TGTGCCAGCAGCAGGGGTCGCTCCTACAATGAGCAGTTCTTC
clone size: few
J gene: TRBJ2-1
V gene: TRBV27
D gene: .

CDR3 protein: CASSEPGWSNQPQHF
CDR3 DNA: TGCGCCAGCAGTGAGCCCGGCTGGAGCAATCAGCCCCAGCATTTT
clone size: .
J gene: TRBJ1-5
V gene: TRBV10-1
D gene: .

CDR3 protein: CASSLINDRNTEAFF
CDR3 DNA: TGCGCCAGCAGCTTGATCAATGACAGGAACACTGAAGCTTTCTTT
clone size: .
J gene: TRBJ1-1
V gene: TRBV5-1
D gene: .

CDR3 protein: CASSILGPGAGNTIYF
CDR3 DNA: TGTGCCAGTAGTATACTCGGTCCGGGGGCTGGAAACACCATATATTTT
clone size: .
J gene: TRBJ1-3
V gene: TRBV19
D gene: .

CDR3 protein: CASRLGLAATREVDTQYF
CDR3 DNA: TGCGCCAGCAGGTTGGGACTAGCGGCCACCCGAGAGGTGGATACGCAGTATTTT
clone size: .
J gene: TRBJ2-3
V gene: TRBV5-1
D gene: TRBD2

CDR3 protein: CASSESMAPGVDTQYF
CDR3 DNA: TGCGCCAGCAGTGAGTCAATGGCCCCGGGAGTAGATACGCAGTATTTT
clone size: .
J gene: TRBJ2-3
V gene: TRBV10-1
D gene: .

CDR3 protein: CRGVRRTEAFF
CDR3 DNA: TGCAGGGGGGTCCGGAGAACTGAAGCTTTCTTT
clone size: once
J gene: TRBJ1-1
V gene: TRBV20-1
D gene: .

CDR3 protein: CASSPLPTSANTGELFF
CDR3 DNA: TGTGCCAGCAGCCCCCTCCCTACGTCAGCGAACACCGGGGAGCTGTTTTTT
clone size: once
J gene: TRBJ2-2
V gene: TRBV9
D gene: .